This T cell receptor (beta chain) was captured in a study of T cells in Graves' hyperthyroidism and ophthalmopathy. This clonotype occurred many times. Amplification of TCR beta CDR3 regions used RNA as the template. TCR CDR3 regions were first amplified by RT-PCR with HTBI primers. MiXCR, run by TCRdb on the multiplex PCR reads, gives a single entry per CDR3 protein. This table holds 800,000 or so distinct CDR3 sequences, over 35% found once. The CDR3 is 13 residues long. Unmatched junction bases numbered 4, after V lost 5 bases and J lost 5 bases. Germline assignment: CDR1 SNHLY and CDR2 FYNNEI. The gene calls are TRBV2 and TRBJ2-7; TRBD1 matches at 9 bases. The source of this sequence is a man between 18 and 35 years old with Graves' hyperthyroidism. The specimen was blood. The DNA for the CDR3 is TGTGCCAGCAGTCCCTGGACAGGGGACGAGCAGTACTTC. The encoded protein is CASSPWTGDEQYF.